This record covers a single TCR beta chain. A junction end diverges from the germline sequence, so it may reflect a read error. As it was prepared, the TCRbeta library received unique molecular identifiers. Using its own MiXCR run on the PCR reads, TCRdb lists one record per CDR3 protein. The sample consists of a few hundred thousand distinct CDR3 sequences, around 10% of them appearing once. The data were obtained in a study of T-cell reconstitution after alpha-beta-depleted transplantation in children. The CDR3 length is 12 residues. The germline gives CDR1 LGHNA, CDR2 YNFKEQ. Source: PBMCs from the stem cell graft donor, taken from the stem cell graft. This clonotype was obtained from a human donor who donated a stem cell graft to a child with acute lymphoblastic leukemia. The chain recombines TRBV4-2 with TRBJ1-4; tentative D call: TRBD1 (5 bases). CDR3 DNA sequence: TGTGCCAGCAGCCAAGATGGGGGTCGGGGCTATTTT. Its protein product is CASSQDGGRGYF.